This T cell receptor beta chain stems from a study of neurological immune-mediated disorders (dated by TCRdb to 2018 to 2020). Background for the entire study: Of the approximately 34 multiple sclerosis patients, around 30 had relapsing-remitting MS and 3 had secondary progressive MS. The study compared peripheral blood TCR-beta repertoires of HTLV-I-associated myelopathy (HAM/TSP) patients, multiple sclerosis patients and healthy controls using UMI-based sequencing. Longitudinal samples, technical triplicates and paired sorted CD4+ and CD8+ T-cell subsets, alongside PBMC samples, were included among the roughly 98 TCR-beta libraries. Each longitudinal HAM/TSP and healthy donor was sampled at 3 time-points spaced at about 3-40 month intervals. The cohort comprised roughly 65 subjects: 15 or so HAM/TSP patients, approximately 34 multiple sclerosis patients and 20 or so healthy controls.

The table lists this clonotype with many counts. Its target antigen remains unknown. The sample holds no much larger clone one base away, and base qualities are not on file. cDNA was synthesized by template-switch 5'RACE using a primer carrying a 10-nucleotide random unique molecular identifier by which each TCR transcript was tagged. Every sequencing run covered 15-18 subjects and yielded more than 160 million TCR-beta sequences. The RNeasy kit was used to extract total RNA. TCR-beta VDJ regions were amplified with primers for the TCR constant region and the 5'RACE anchor, using the KAPA Real-time Library Amplification kit. Sample indexes and Illumina adaptors were added in a first PCR, and a second PCR then increased library yield. After Ampure bead purification, the TCR product of roughly 650 bp was size-selected on a 2% E-gel SizeSelection system. Before pooling, library quality was assessed on a Bioanalyzer, concentration was determined with Qubit, and library quantification was performed with the Kapa Library Quantification kit. Libraries were sequenced paired-end 2 x 150 bp on an Illumina HiSeq 2500. To increase sequence diversity, about 24-32% phiX was spiked into each library pool. The authors processed their data as follows. Quality-filtered reads were processed with the UMI-based MiGEC pipeline, and over 85% of raw TCR sequences were removed by the MiGEC pipeline during error correction. VDJ genes were aligned to IMGT germline references, and clonotypes were defined by unique CDR3 amino acid sequence plus V-J genes. VDJtools evaluated clonal expansion, Shannon diversity and CDR3 relatedness (CalcPairwiseDistances, ClusterSamples); CLCbio workbench built phylogenetic trees. A clone was classed as expanded if it had 8 or more unique UMIs, a cutoff based on coefficient-of-variation modelling across technical triplicates. The raw public data were reprocessed by TCRdb itself: fastp quality trimming at Q25, MiXCR clonotype calling, in-frame beta chains only. Identical CDR3 protein sequences are pooled into one entry, listed with their most common genes and DNA. The authors' filters were not applied to this entry. Present in this sample are over 75,000 distinct CDR3 sequences, more than 5% of which were seen just once. The biggest ten clones account for 6.5% to 9% of the sample.

Summary of the overall study and its limitations: No identical CDR3 amino acid sequences were shared among expanded clones across subjects, suggesting private TCR-beta repertoires in all groups. Phylogenetic analysis grouped repertoires from 18 of 34 MS patients into a cluster of related CDR3 sequences, suggesting a possible repertoire-level signature. No clinical or MRI features were associated with the MS cluster, and the authors said that larger cohorts are needed. TCR clonal expansion was greatest in HAM/TSP patients and smallest in MS patients, who ranked below even healthy controls.

Counted from cysteine to phenylalanine, this CDR3 has 12 amino acids. CDR3 DNA is the only sequence kept; it has 36 bases, read in frame from the first base. The CDR1 and CDR2 encoded by the germline V gene (reference sequence) are SEHNR and FQNEAQ. V gives up 5 bases and J gives up 14 bases, and the segment between their germline ends measures 18 bases. The time point label here, explained by the study, means: longitudinal time-point 2. For the unsorted PBMC libraries, 2 million PBMCs were stored in RNAlater at -80 degrees C until RNA extraction and were used to generate the libraries. The multiple sclerosis patients were enrolled in a US clinical protocol that used magnetic resonance imaging to evaluate disease progression. Peripheral blood was subjected to Ficoll-Hypaque density gradient centrifugation to isolate PBMCs, which were then cryopreserved in liquid nitrogen.

The clonotype was recovered from a woman in her fifties or sixties with multiple sclerosis. The rearrangement joined TRBV7-9 to TRBJ1-2, with TRBD1 tentatively as D gene (6 bases match). The sample taken for sequencing was PBMCs. The sequenced DNA is TGTGCCAGCAGCCCGGAGACAGGACCCGGTACCTTC. Its translation is CASSPETGPGTF.